A selection of T cell receptor beta chains follows, all from one sample in a study of T cells in Graves' hyperthyroidism and ophthalmopathy. TCRdb ran MiXCR on the multiplex PCR reads and lists one entry per CDR3 protein. The table has about 640,000 distinct CDR3 sequences, around 21% seen once. The sequencing input was blood. The receptors derive from a man younger than 45 with Graves' ophthalmopathy. CDR3s include the opening cysteine and the closing phenylalanine or tryptophan. A D gene is named only where the DNA matches it firmly. A row's size may be missing; if present it is once, few, many or a size class.

D	J	V	size	CDR3	DNA
.	TRBJ2-5	TRBV7-9	.	CASSTRSGSQETQYF	TGTGCCAGCAGCACCAGATCCGGGTCTCAAGAGACCCAGTACTTC
TRBD2	TRBJ2-1	TRBV20-1	once	CSAKGLAEYNEQFF	TGCAGTGCCAAGGGACTAGCGGAATACAATGAGCAGTTCTTC
TRBD1	TRBJ2-7	TRBV20-1	few	CSARDGDRGYEQYF	TGCAGTGCTAGAGATGGGGACAGGGGCTACGAGCAGTACTTC
.	TRBJ2-2	TRBV28	.	CATQGQWAGELFF	TGTGCCACACAGGGTCAATGGGCCGGGGAGCTGTTTTTT
.	TRBJ2-3	TRBV28	many	CAIRPGGYTDTQYF	TGTGCCATACGACCGGGTGGATACACAGATACGCAGTATTTT
.	TRBJ2-7	TRBV2	many	CASTVSSYEQYF	TGTGCCAGCACGGTCAGCTCCTACGAGCAGTACTTC
TRBD1	TRBJ1-2	TRBV20-1	few	CSARGLGGSDYGYTF	TGCAGTGCTAGAGGGTTAGGGGGCTCAGACTATGGCTACACCTTC
TRBD1	TRBJ2-2	TRBV13	.	CASSLEGALTGELFF	TGTGCCAGCAGCTTAGAGGGGGCGCTTACCGGGGAGCTGTTTTTT
.	TRBJ2-1	TRBV19	.	CASSIDPDYKQFF	TGTGCCAGTAGTATCGACCCGGACTACAAGCAGTTCTTC
.	TRBJ1-1	TRBV4-1	.	CASSQAWQGEAFF	TGCGCCAGCAGCCAAGCATGGCAGGGTGAAGCTTTCTTT
.	TRBJ2-2	TRBV4-3	.	CASSQEGPTGELFF	TGCGCCAGCAGCCAAGAAGGGCCCACCGGGGAGCTGTTTTTT
TRBD2	TRBJ2-5	TRBV11-2	many	CASSLTGTIGETQYF	TGTGCCAGCAGCCTTACCGGGACTATAGGAGAGACCCAGTACTTC
.	TRBJ2-7	TRBV6-1	few	CASSPRLEGSYEQYF	TGTGCCAGCAGTCCTCGGTTGGAGGGTTCGTACGAGCAGTACTTC
.	TRBJ1-1	TRBV30	many	CAWSANPRASKAFF	TGTGCCTGGAGTGCAAACCCTCGGGCGTCCAAAGCTTTCTTT
.	TRBJ1-2	TRBV28	many	CASSLSQIYGYTF	TGTGCCAGCAGTTTAAGTCAGATCTATGGCTACACCTTC
TRBD1	TRBJ2-5	TRBV27	many	CASSTGQGLAETQYF	TGTGCCAGCAGTACGGGACAGGGGCTAGCAGAGACCCAGTACTTC
.	TRBJ2-7	TRBV20-1	.	CSASQSDEQYF	TGCAGTGCTAGTCAAAGCGATGAGCAGTACTTC
.	TRBJ1-5	TRBV28	many	CASSFRRGGQPQHF	TGTGCCAGCAGTTTCAGGAGGGGAGGTCAGCCCCAGCATTTT
.	TRBJ2-5	TRBV30	many	CAWRWWEDETQYF	TGTGCCTGGAGATGGTGGGAGGACGAGACCCAGTACTTC
.	TRBJ1-5	TRBV27	.	CASKRGGWAPNQPQHF	TGTGCCAGCAAACGTGGCGGGTGGGCCCCAAATCAGCCCCAGCATTTT
TRBD2	TRBJ2-7	TRBV7-9	.	CASSSMGLPEQYF	TGTGCCAGCAGCTCAATGGGACTACCGGAGCAGTACTTC
.	TRBJ2-7	TRBV24-1	.	CATSDWDSYEQYF	TGTGCCACCAGTGATTGGGACTCCTACGAGCAGTACTTC
.	TRBJ2-7	TRBV20-1	few	CSARDLTANYEQYF	TGCAGTGCTAGAGATCTGACGGCCAACTACGAGCAGTACTTC
.	TRBJ1-2	TRBV6-1	many	CASTVTAARTNYGYTF	TGTGCCAGCACTGTGACCGCCGCCCGTACTAACTATGGCTACACCTTC
.	TRBJ2-2	TRBV27	.	CASSLSITSGELFF	TGTGCCAGCAGTTTATCGATAACCTCCGGGGAGCTGTTTTTT
.	TRBJ2-3	TRBV6-1	.	CASQMTDTVTDTQYF	TGTGCCAGCCAGATGACGGACACAGTCACAGATACGCAGTATTTT
.	TRBJ2-7	TRBV4-1	few	CASSSPGVEQYF	TGCGCCAGCAGCTCCCCTGGAGTCGAGCAGTACTTC
.	TRBJ1-5	TRBV19	.	CASSIRVDQPQHF	TGTGCCAGTAGTATAAGGGTGGATCAGCCCCAGCATTTT
.	TRBJ2-3	TRBV18	.	CASSPARLGSGDTQYF	TGTGCCAGCTCACCAGCCAGACTAGGAAGCGGAGATACGCAGTATTTT
TRBD2	TRBJ2-5	TRBV20-1	few	CSAPWTSGQETQYF	TGCAGTGCTCCTTGGACTAGCGGCCAAGAGACCCAGTACTTC